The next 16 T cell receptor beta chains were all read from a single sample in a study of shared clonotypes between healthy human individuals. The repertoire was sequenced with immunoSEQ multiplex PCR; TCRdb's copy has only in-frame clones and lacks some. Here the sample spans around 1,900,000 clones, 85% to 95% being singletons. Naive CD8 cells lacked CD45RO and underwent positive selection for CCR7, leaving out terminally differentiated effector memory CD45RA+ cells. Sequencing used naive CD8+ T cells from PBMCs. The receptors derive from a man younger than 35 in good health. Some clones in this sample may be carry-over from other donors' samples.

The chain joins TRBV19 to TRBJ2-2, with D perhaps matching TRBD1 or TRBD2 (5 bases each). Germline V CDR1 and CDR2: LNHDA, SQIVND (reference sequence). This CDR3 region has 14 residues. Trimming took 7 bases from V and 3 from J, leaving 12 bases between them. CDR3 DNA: TGTGCCAGTAAAGGGGAGCCATACACCGGGGAGCTGTTTTTT. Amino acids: CASKGEPYTGELFF.

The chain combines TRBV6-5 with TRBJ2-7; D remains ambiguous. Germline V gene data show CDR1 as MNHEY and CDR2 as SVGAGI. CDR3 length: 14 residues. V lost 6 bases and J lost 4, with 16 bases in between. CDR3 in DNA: TGTGCCAGCAGGTTGGGAATCTTAACTTACGAGCAGTACTTC. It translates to CASRLGILTYEQYF.

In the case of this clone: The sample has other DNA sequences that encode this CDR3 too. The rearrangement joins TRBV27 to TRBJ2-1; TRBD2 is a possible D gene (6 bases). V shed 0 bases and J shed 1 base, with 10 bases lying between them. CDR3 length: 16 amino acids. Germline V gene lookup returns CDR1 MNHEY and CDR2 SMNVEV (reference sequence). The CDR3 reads CASSLSIGSSYNEQFF. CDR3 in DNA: TGTGCCAGCAGTTTATCGATCGGGAGTTCCTACAATGAGCAGTTCTTC.

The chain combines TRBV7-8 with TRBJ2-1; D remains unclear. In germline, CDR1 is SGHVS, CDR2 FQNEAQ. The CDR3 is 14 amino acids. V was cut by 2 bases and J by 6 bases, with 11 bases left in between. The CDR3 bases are TGTGCCAGCAGCTTAAATTGGCCTTCCAATGAGCAGTTCTTC. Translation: CASSLNWPSNEQFF.

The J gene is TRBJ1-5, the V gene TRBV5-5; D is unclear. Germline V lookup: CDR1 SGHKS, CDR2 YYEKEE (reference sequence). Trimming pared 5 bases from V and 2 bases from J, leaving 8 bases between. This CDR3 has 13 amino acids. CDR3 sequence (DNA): TGTGCCAGCAGGTCTGGGGGCAATCAGCCCCAGCATTTT. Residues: CASRSGGNQPQHF.

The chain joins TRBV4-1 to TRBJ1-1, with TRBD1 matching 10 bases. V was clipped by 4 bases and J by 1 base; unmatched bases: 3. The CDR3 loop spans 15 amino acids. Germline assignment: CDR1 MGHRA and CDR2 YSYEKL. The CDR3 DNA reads TGCGCCAGCAGCCCTCGGGACAGGGGGAACACTGAAGCTTTCTTT. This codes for CASSPRDRGNTEAFF.

The CDR3 loop is CASSHISGRPQTFTDTQYF. The CDR3 bases are TGCGCCAGCAGCCACATTAGCGGGAGGCCCCAAACTTTCACAGATACGCAGTATTTT. The V call is TRBV4-1, the J call TRBJ2-3, with 10 bases lining up with TRBD2. Germline V lookup: CDR1 MGHRA, CDR2 YSYEKL. The V segment lost 3 bases and the J segment 2 bases; nucleotides outside the gene matches: 14. This CDR3 spans 19 amino acids.

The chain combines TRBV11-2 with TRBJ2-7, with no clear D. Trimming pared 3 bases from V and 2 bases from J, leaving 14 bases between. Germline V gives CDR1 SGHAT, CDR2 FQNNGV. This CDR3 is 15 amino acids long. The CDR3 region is CASSLAGQVTYEQYF. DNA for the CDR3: TGTGCCAGCAGCTTGGCCGGCCAAGTTACCTACGAGCAGTACTTC.

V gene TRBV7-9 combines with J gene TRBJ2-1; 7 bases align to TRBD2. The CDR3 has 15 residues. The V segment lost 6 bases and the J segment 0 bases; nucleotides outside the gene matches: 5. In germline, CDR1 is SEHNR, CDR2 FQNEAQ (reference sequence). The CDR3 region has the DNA TGTGCCAGCAGGGCGGGCGGGAGCTCCTACAATGAGCAGTTCTTC. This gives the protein CASRAGGSSYNEQFF.

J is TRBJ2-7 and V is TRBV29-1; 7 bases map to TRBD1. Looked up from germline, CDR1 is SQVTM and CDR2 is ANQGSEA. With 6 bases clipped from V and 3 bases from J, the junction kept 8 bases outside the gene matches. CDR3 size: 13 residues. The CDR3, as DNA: TGCAGCGTGATGACAGGGACGAGCTACGAGCAGTACTTC. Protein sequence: CSVMTGTSYEQYF.

The CDR3 coding sequence is TGTGCCAGCAGCCAAGCGTCTTGGGACAGGGCCCGCAGTGGAGAGACCCAGTACTTC. It yields the protein CASSQASWDRARSGETQYF. The genes are TRBV4-2 and TRBJ2-5; 9 nucleotides align to TRBD1. CDR3 length equals 19 residues. The junction had 16 bases not matched to a gene; V was cut back by 1 base and J by 4 bases. From germline, CDR1 is LGHNA and CDR2 YNFKEQ.

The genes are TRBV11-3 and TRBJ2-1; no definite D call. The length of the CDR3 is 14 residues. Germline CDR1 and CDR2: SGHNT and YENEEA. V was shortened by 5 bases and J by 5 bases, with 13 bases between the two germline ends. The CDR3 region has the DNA TGTGCCAGCAGCCCACCCCGGGTCGACAATGAGCAGTTCTTC. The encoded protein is CASSPPRVDNEQFF.

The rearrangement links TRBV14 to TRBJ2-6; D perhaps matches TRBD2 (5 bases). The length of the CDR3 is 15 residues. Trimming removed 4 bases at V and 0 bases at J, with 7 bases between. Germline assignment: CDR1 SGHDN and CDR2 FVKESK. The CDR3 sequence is CASSPGFSGANVLTF. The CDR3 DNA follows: TGTGCCAGCAGCCCGGGGTTCTCTGGGGCCAACGTCCTGACTTTC.

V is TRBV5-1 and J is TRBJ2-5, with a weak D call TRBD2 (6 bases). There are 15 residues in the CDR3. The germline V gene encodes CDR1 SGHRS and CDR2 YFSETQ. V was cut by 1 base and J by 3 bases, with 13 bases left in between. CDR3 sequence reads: CASSLWLAQKETQYF. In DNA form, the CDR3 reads TGCGCCAGCAGCTTGTGGCTAGCGCAAAAAGAGACCCAGTACTTC.

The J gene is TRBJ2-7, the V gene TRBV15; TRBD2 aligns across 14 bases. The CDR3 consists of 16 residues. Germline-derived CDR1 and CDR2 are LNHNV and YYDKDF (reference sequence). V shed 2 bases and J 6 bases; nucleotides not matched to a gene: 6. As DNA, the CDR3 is TGTGCCACCAGCAGAACACCGGGACTAGCGGGAGTCGAGCAGTACTTC. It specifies CATSRTPGLAGVEQYF. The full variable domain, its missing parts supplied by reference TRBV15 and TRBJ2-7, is DAMVIQNPRYQVTQFGKPVTLSCSQTLNHNVMYWYQQKSSQAPKLLFHYYDKDFNNEADTPDNFQSRRPNTSFCFLDIRSPGLGDTAMYLCATSRTPGLAGVEQYFGPGTRLTVT.

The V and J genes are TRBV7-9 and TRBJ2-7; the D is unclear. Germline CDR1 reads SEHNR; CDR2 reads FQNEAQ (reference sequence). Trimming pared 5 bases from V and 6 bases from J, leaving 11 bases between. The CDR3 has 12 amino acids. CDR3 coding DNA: TGTGCCAGCAGCCCATCAAATAGCGAGCAGTACTTC. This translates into CASSPSNSEQYF.